This T cell receptor beta chain derives from a study of cytomegalovirus exposure and HLA in healthy donors. Both 60 Vbeta primers and 13 Jbeta primers went into the PCR. TCRdb's copy holds only in-frame clones and misses some; the assay was immunoSEQ multiplex PCR. In the table there are over 75,000 clones, about 89% of which are singletons. Points on this clone: Relative to the germline gene, one junction end is altered; a read error may explain this.

The CDR3 runs to 12 residues. Germline V CDR1 and CDR2: SEHNR, FQNEAQ (reference sequence). Material: PBMCs. This sequence was found in a man aged 25 to 40 in good health and CMV-seropositive. The J gene is TRBJ1-1, the V gene TRBV7-9; possible D gene TRBD1, 5 bases. Here the CDR3 DNA reads TGTTCCAGCAGCCCAGGGTACCTTGAAGCTTTCTTT. Protein sequence: CSSSPGYLEAFF. Looking up the rest from reference TRBV7-9 and TRBJ1-1 gives the full variable domain: DTGVSQNPRHKITKRGQNVTFRCDPISEHNRLYWYRQTLGQGPEFLTYFQNEAQLEKSRLLSDRFSAERPKGSFSTLEIQRTEQGDSAMYLCSSSPGYLEAFFGQGTRLTVV.